Listed here are 25 T cell receptor beta chains from one sample, sequenced in a study of siplizumab effects on memory and regulatory T cells. TCRdb's copy holds only in-frame clones and misses some; the assay was immunoSEQ multiplex PCR. The sample shows approximately 52,000 clones, 95% to 98% of them seen only once. Sequenced material: naive CD4+ T cells sorted from blood. The receptors originated from a human donor in good health.

The rearrangement joins TRBV11-3 to TRBJ1-1; the match to TRBD1 covers 9 bases. CDR1 SGHNT and CDR2 YENEEA come from the germline V gene. CDR3 length: 15 residues. Losses at the gene ends were 1 base for V and 6 bases for J; bases not matched to a gene: 6. CDR3 sequence reads: CASSLGRDRVAEAFF. CDR3 in DNA: TGTGCCAGCAGCTTAGGCCGGGACAGGGTCGCTGAAGCTTTCTTT.

This clone came up once. The chain carries TRBV5-6 and TRBJ1-2; D possibly corresponds to TRBD1 (6 bases). Germline lookup yields CDR1 SGHDT and CDR2 YYEEEE. CDR3 size: 13 residues. Trimming removed 4 bases from V and 4 bases from J, with 11 bases in between. CDR3 loop: CASSVGGGYGYTF. As DNA, the CDR3 is TGTGCCAGCAGCGTTGGAGGGGGCTATGGCTACACCTTC.

The V gene is TRBV7-3, the J gene TRBJ2-2; tentative D call: TRBD2 (6 bases). Germline CDR1 and CDR2: SGHTA and FQGTGA. The CDR3 is 15 amino acids. The V end lost 4 bases, the J end lost 7 bases, and 16 bases lay between the germline ends. This chain's CDR3 is CASSWRGTLGGELFF. CDR3 in DNA: TGTGCCAGCAGCTGGAGGGGCACTCTGGGCGGGGAGCTGTTTTTT.

This chain links TRBV29-1 with TRBJ2-5; 10 nucleotides match TRBD1. The CDR3 covers 12 residues. In germline, CDR1 is SQVTM, CDR2 ANQGSEA. V dropped 6 bases and J dropped 5; count of bases not matched to a gene: 3. CDR3 DNA sequence: TGCAGCGTAGACAGGGGGCGGGAGACCCAGTACTTC. It is translated as CSVDRGRETQYF.

This clone is a singleton in its sample. The genes are TRBV6-5 and TRBJ2-1; 8 bases align to TRBD2. This CDR3 region has 16 residues. Germline CDR1 and CDR2: MNHEY and SVGAGI. The trim removed 4 bases at V and 8 bases at J, leaving 13 bases unmatched. For the CDR3, the DNA is TGTGCCAGCAGTTCTCCACCAGCGGGAGCATGGGATGAGCAGTTCTTC. Translated, it gives CASSSPPAGAWDEQFF.

In DNA, the CDR3 is TGTGCCAGCAGCTGGGATAGCAATCAGCCCCAGCATTTT. Amino acid sequence: CASSWDSNQPQHF. The chain carries TRBV7-3 and TRBJ1-5; D is unresolved. V lost 4 bases to trimming and J lost 0 bases, with 4 bases between them. The germline V gene has CDR1 SGHTA and CDR2 FQGTGA. The CDR3 spans 13 residues.

The chain has TRBV15 and TRBJ2-7, with D possibly matching TRBD1 (6 bases). Trimming left V 1 base short and J 4 bases short, with 11 bases between. Germline CDR1 LNHNV, CDR2 YYDKDF (reference sequence). The CDR3 is 14 residues long. The CDR3 spells CATSRADRPYEQYF. CDR3 coding DNA: TGTGCCACCAGCAGAGCGGACAGACCGTACGAGCAGTACTTC.

The chain has TRBV19 and TRBJ2-7; either TRBD1 or TRBD2 may fit D (5 bases each). Trimming pared 3 bases from V and 0 bases from J, leaving 15 bases between. This CDR3 region has 16 residues. CDR1 LNHDA and CDR2 SQIVND come from the germline V gene (reference sequence). The CDR3, as DNA: TGTGCCAGTAGTATCGTTGGGGGTTCCCTCTCCTACGAGCAGTACTTC. This gives the protein CASSIVGGSLSYEQYF. Drawing the rest from reference TRBV19 and TRBJ2-7, the complete variable domain is DGGITQSPKYLFRKEGQNVTLSCEQNLNHDAMYWYRQDPGQGLRLIYYSQIVNDFQKGDIAEGYSVSREKKESFPLTVTSAQKNPTAFYLCASSIVGGSLSYEQYFGPGTRLTVT.

The V and J genes are TRBV7-6 and TRBJ2-1; 13 bases fit TRBD2. Germline CDR1 SGHVS, CDR2 FNYEAQ. Trimming removed 3 bases from V and 4 bases from J; junction bases left unmatched: 9. The CDR3 has 18 residues. The CDR3 nucleotides are TGTGCCAGCAGCTTGGACGGACTAGCGGGAGTTCAGTACAATGAGCAGTTCTTC. It yields the protein CASSLDGLAGVQYNEQFF.

V usage is TRBV2 and J usage is TRBJ1-6, with TRBD1 matching 7 bases. The CDR3 contains 15 residues. Germline assignment: CDR1 SNHLY and CDR2 FYNNEI. V trimming: 1 base; J trimming: 9 bases; junction bases outside the gene matches: 6. The CDR3 is CASSEGPGGISPLHF. Here the CDR3 DNA reads TGTGCCAGCAGTGAAGGTCCAGGGGGGATTTCACCCCTCCACTTT.

Only one count was recorded for this clone. V usage is TRBV15 and J usage is TRBJ1-2; D call uncertain. The CDR3 extends over 13 amino acids. Germline V gene lookup returns CDR1 LNHNV and CDR2 YYDKDF (reference sequence). Deletions cut 2 bases from V and 3 bases from J, with 7 bases between. The CDR3 reads CATSRPRDYGYTF. The CDR3 DNA sequence: TGTGCCACCAGCAGACCCCGGGACTATGGCTACACCTTC.

The chain carries TRBV5-1 and TRBJ2-5, with a tentative D call TRBD2 (6 bases). CDR3 length: 18 residues. Trimming shortened V by 0 bases and J by 1 base, and 19 bases separated the two germline ends. In germline, CDR1 is SGHRS, CDR2 YFSETQ. The CDR3 spells CASSLGGAAPFSQETQYF. In nucleotides, the CDR3 is TGCGCCAGCAGCTTGGGCGGGGCAGCTCCATTTTCCCAAGAGACCCAGTACTTC.

This sequence joins TRBV25-1 and TRBJ1-2; D gene ambiguous. Germline V gives CDR1 MGHDK, CDR2 SYGVNS. The CDR3 spans 12 residues. Trimming shortened V by 1 base and J by 3 bases, and 3 bases separated the two germline ends. The CDR3 spells CASSESDYGYTF. CDR3 DNA: TGTGCCAGCAGTGAATCGGACTATGGCTACACCTTC.

This clone is a singleton in its sample. The V and J genes are TRBV7-2 and TRBJ2-5; 9 nucleotides match TRBD2. Judging by the DNA end, TRBJ2-7 fits better; the J call may be wrong. Germline V gene sequence: CDR1 SGHTA, CDR2 FQGNSA. The CDR3 is made up of 15 amino acids. CDR3 sequence: CASSLALRAGGEQYF. CDR3 bases: TGTGCCAGCAGCTTAGCGCTCCGAGCGGGAGGCGAGCAGTACTTC.

Note on this clone: This sample also contains other DNA sequences that code for the same CDR3. The V gene is TRBV5-1, the J gene TRBJ2-5; no reliable D call. The CDR3 extends over 11 amino acids. Trimming shortened V by 0 bases and J by 5 bases, and 2 bases separated the two germline ends. Germline CDR1 is SGHRS and CDR2 is YFSETQ. CDR3 residues: CASSLEETQYF. Here the CDR3 DNA reads TGCGCCAGCAGCTTGGAGGAGACCCAGTACTTC.

This rearrangement joins TRBV7-9 to TRBJ2-5; D is possibly TRBD2 (6 bases). Germline loops: CDR1 SEHNR, CDR2 FQNEAQ (reference sequence). V was pared by 5 bases and J by 4 bases, with 11 bases between. This CDR3 has 13 amino acids. The CDR3 here is CASSATGGETQYF. CDR3 nucleotides: TGTGCCAGCAGCGCAACCGGGGGAGAGACCCAGTACTTC.

The chain links TRBV6-9 to TRBJ1-1, with unresolved D. The V end lost 6 bases, the J end lost 0 bases, and 8 bases lay between the germline ends. Germline CDR1 is MNHGY and CDR2 is SVAAGI. CDR3 size: 13 residues. CDR3 in DNA: TGTGCCAGCAGCAGAGGACTGAACACTGAAGCTTTCTTT. It specifies CASSRGLNTEAFF.

The chain is built from TRBV6-1 and TRBJ2-5; D is possibly TRBD1 or TRBD2 (5 bases each). The CDR3 runs 15 residues. The V and J ends lost 6 bases and 4 bases respectively, with 18 bases between them. In germline, CDR1 is MNHNS, CDR2 SASEGT. CDR3 in amino acids: CASSPMGRERETQYF. The CDR3 coding sequence is TGTGCCAGCAGCCCTATGGGACGCGAGAGAGAGACCCAGTACTTC.

This chain joins TRBV12-5 and TRBJ2-1; TRBD2 is a possible D gene (7 bases). The CDR3 loop spans 17 amino acids. V dropped 1 base and J dropped 2 bases, with 15 bases sitting between them. Germline CDR1 and CDR2: LGHNT and FRNRAP. CDR3 coding DNA: TGTGCTAGTGGTTTGGCACCTTGGGGGGGCCCCTACAATGAGCAGTTCTTC. It translates to CASGLAPWGGPYNEQFF.

This chain joins TRBV5-6 and TRBJ2-6; TRBD1 matches at 8 bases. Germline V gives CDR1 SGHDT, CDR2 YYEEEE. The CDR3 loop spans 15 amino acids. The V segment lost 4 bases and the J segment 7 bases; nucleotides outside the gene matches: 7. The CDR3 spells CASSPDRGVANVLTF. CDR3 DNA sequence: TGTGCCAGCAGCCCCGACAGGGGTGTAGCCAACGTCCTGACTTTC.

This sequence joins TRBV23-1 and TRBJ2-1; D is uncertain. TRBV23-1 is known as an ORF, though its function is uncertain. Trimming shortened V by 9 bases and J by 4 bases, and 7 bases separated the two germline ends. CDR3 size: 11 residues. Here the CDR3 reads CARVFYNEQFF. Written as DNA, the CDR3 is TGCGCCAGGGTTTTTTACAATGAGCAGTTCTTC.

The CDR3 DNA sequence: TGTGCCATCAGGCCGGGACAGGGTTTTACTGAAGCTTTCTTT. Residues: CAIRPGQGFTEAFF. The chain recombines TRBV10-3 with TRBJ1-1; 9 bases agree with TRBD1. Losses at the gene ends were 6 bases for V and 5 bases for J; bases not matched to a gene: 7. This CDR3 spans 14 amino acids. CDR1 ENHRY and CDR2 SYGVKD come from the germline V gene.

The rearrangement links TRBV7-2 to TRBJ2-3, with TRBD2 matching over 7 bases. V shed 4 bases and J 0 bases; nucleotides not matched to a gene: 4. Germline CDR1 SGHTA, CDR2 FQGNSA. CDR3 size: 15 residues. For the CDR3, the DNA is TGTGCCAGCAGCTGGAGCGGGATTAGCACAGATACGCAGTATTTT. As protein: CASSWSGISTDTQYF.

The genes are TRBV15 and TRBJ2-4, with a tentative D call TRBD2 (6 bases). The CDR3 is made up of 16 amino acids. The germline V gene has CDR1 LNHNV and CDR2 YYDKDF (reference sequence). V was trimmed by 2 bases and J by 1 base, leaving 12 bases between them. CDR3 sequence (DNA): TGTGCCACCAGCAGATGGAGGGAACAGGCCAAAAACATTCAGTACTTC. This codes for CATSRWREQAKNIQYF.

V gene TRBV7-6 combines with J gene TRBJ2-1; TRBD2 matches at 11 bases. This CDR3 is built from 20 residues. Trimming removed 0 bases from V and 8 bases from J; junction bases left unmatched: 18. Germline CDR1 and CDR2: SGHVS and FNYEAQ. In DNA, the CDR3 is TGTGCCAGCAGCTTAGCCGGCCCTAGCTCTACTAGCGGGAGATCGTATGAGCAGTTCTTC. Translating it yields CASSLAGPSSTSGRSYEQFF.